This T cell receptor (beta chain) was sequenced during a study of T cell repertoires in cytomegalovirus infection. This clonotype was counted between two and nine times. Its antigen is unknown. V was clipped by 3 bases and J by 6 bases; unmatched bases: 11. This CDR3 contains 16 residues. Each CDR3 protein gets one entry after TCRdb re-called the reads with MiXCR. The sample has around 300,000 distinct CDR3 sequences, just under 25% seen once. Sequences were derived from cultured PBMCs, sampled from culture after CMV antigen stimulation. This clonotype was sampled from a human donor in good health (CMV status not recorded). Some clones in this sample may be carry-over from other donors' samples. The chain is built from TRBV12-3 or TRBV12-4 and TRBJ1-2, with TRBD1 matching over 9 bases. The DNA of the CDR3 is TGTGCCAGCAGTTTGCCCCCGGGACAGGGAAAGGATGGCTACACCTTC. Protein product: CASSLPPGQGKDGYTF.